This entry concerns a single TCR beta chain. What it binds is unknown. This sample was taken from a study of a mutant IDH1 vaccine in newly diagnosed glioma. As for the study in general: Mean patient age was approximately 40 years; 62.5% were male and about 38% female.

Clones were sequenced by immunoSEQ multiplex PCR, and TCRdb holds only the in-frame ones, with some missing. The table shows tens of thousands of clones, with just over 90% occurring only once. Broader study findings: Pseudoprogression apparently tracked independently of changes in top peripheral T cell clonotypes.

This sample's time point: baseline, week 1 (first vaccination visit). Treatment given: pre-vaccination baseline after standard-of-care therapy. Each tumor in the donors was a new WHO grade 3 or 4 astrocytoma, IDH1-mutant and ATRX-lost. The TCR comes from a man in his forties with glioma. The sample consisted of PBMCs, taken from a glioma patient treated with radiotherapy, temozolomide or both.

This CDR3 reads CASSRGILAGGSHEQFF. The CDR3 nucleotides read TGTGCCAGCAGCCGAGGGATTTTGGCGGGGGGGTCCCATGAGCAGTTCTTC. The chain employs TRBV11-2 and TRBJ2-1; TRBD2 aligns across 9 bases. The CDR3 sequence is 17 residues long. CDR1 is SGHAT, CDR2 FQNNGV, per germline. Trimming removed 5 bases from V and 8 bases from J; junction bases left unmatched: 16.